This T cell receptor beta chain derives from a study of early T cells in non-severe SARS-CoV-2 infection. Study-level background: Sequencing was performed on bulk RNA from unsorted whole blood, leaving chains unpaired.

The V gene's germline CDR1 is MGHDK and CDR2 SYGVNS. This CDR3 has 14 residues. V was shortened by 5 bases and J by 5 bases, with 16 bases between the two germline ends. The library protocol tagged individual cDNA molecules with unique molecular identifiers. In TCRdb, the 5' RACE reads were re-called with MiXCR into one record per CDR3 protein. The sample consists of 40,000 to 60,000 distinct CDR3 sequences, 10% to 15% of them appearing once. This clonotype was recorded at least ten times. Sequenced: whole blood. This receptor was identified in an adult who was a healthcare worker with PCR-confirmed SARS-CoV-2 infection or an uninfected control (not recorded which). The chain couples TRBV25-1 to TRBJ2-7; D remains unclear. In DNA, the CDR3 is TGTGCCAGCAGTAGCGTGGGCGAAGATAACGAGCAGTACTTC. As protein: CASSSVGEDNEQYF.